One TCR beta chain is described in this entry. The antigen is unknown. Ahead of sequencing, the ViraFEST assay grew antigen-specific CD4+ T cells using viral peptide pools. Subsequent to a culture period of less than twelve days, CD4+ T cells were isolated. Participants each got two BNT162b2 or mRNA-1273 vaccine doses. Vaccinated participants had no history of SARS-CoV-2 infection and tested negative for nucleocapsid antibodies. Half the medium was replaced with IL-2 medium on days 3 and 7. The data belong to a study of vaccination effects on CD4 cells after COVID-19. The study's findings and limits: Few convalescent patients, and no early post-infection timepoints, were available to the study.

Clones were sequenced by immunoSEQ multiplex PCR, and TCRdb holds only the in-frame ones, with some missing. The profile shows approximately 70,000 clones, about 80% of them singletons. The TCR comes from a human donor who received a COVID-19 vaccine. Material: CD4+ T cells from PBMCs cultured with HCoV-229E spike peptides, obtained after COVID-19 vaccination.

This CDR3 reads CATSDFRSYGYTF. The CDR3 bases are TGTGCCACCAGTGATTTCCGGTCCTATGGCTACACCTTC. V usage is TRBV24-1 and J usage is TRBJ1-2, with D unclear. The CDR3 consists of 13 residues. In germline, CDR1 is KGHDR, CDR2 SFDVKD. The V and J ends lost 1 base and 4 bases respectively, with 6 bases between them.